This TCR beta chain was captured by sequencing in a study of blood T cell repertoires in COVID-19. Overall study context: Some COVID-19 samples were acute and others convalescent; all came from the United States, Italy and Spain. PBMCs, B-cell-depleted T cells, or T cells were the source of the cDNA or gDNA that made up the material.

Source study methods: How many nucleated cells were present was estimated from reference gene primer amplification. The method was immunoSEQ multiplex PCR; TCRdb's version includes in-frame clones alone and lacks a portion of them. V and J calls and clone size are copied from that table; D and trimming were computed from the DNA. The profile covers about 140,000 clones, with around nine tenths appearing a single time and around 5% taken by the ten largest. The germline CDR1 and CDR2 sequences are MDHEN and SYDVKM. V was pared by 5 bases and J by 5 bases, with 19 bases between. The CDR3 has 16 residues.

The source is a human donor in a cohort sampled during active COVID-19. The V call is TRBV28, the J call TRBJ1-5, with TRBD1 as a possible D gene (6 bases). The specimen was peripheral blood. CDR3 DNA: TGTGCCAGCAGTAACCTACAGGGTTCGCCCTATCAGCCCCAGCATTTT. Translating gives CASSNLQGSPYQPQHF.